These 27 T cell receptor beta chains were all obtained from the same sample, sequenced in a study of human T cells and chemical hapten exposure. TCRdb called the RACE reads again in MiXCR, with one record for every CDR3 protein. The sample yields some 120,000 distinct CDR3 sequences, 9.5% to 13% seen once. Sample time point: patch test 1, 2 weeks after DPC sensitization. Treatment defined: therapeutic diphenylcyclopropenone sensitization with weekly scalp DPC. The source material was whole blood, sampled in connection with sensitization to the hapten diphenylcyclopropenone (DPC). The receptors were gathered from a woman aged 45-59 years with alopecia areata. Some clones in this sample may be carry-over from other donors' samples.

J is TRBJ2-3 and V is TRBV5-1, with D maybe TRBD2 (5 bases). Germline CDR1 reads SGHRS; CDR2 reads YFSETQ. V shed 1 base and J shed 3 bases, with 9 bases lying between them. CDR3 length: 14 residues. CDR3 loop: CASSLNTRTDTQYF. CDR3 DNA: TGCGCCAGCAGCTTGAACACTAGAACAGATACGCAGTATTTT.

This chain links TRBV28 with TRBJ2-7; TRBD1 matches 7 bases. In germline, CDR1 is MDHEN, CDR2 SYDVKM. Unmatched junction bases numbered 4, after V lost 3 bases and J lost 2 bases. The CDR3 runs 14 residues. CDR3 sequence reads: CASSLSQGPYEQYF. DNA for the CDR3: TGTGCCAGCAGTTTGTCACAGGGGCCCTACGAGCAGTACTTC.

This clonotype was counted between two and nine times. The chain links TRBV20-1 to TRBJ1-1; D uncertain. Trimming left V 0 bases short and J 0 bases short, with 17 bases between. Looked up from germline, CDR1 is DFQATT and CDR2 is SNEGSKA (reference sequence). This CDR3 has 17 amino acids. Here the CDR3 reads CSARDSSRDYMNTEAFF. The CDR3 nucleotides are TGCAGTGCTAGAGATTCCTCGAGAGACTACATGAACACTGAAGCTTTCTTT.

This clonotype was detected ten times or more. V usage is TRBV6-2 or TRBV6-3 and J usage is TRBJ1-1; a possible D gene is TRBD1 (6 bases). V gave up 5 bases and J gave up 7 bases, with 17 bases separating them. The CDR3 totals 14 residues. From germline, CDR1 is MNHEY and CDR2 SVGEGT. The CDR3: CASSMGAGLFEAFF. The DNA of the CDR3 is TGTGCCAGCAGTATGGGGGCCGGCCTTTTTGAAGCTTTCTTT.

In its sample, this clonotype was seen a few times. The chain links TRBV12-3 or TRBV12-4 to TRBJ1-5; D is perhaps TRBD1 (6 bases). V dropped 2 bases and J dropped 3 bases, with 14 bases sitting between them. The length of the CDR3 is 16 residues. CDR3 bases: TGTGCCAGCAGTTTATTTGGGGGCGGCCCCAATCAGCCCCAGCATTTT. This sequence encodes CASSLFGGGPNQPQHF.

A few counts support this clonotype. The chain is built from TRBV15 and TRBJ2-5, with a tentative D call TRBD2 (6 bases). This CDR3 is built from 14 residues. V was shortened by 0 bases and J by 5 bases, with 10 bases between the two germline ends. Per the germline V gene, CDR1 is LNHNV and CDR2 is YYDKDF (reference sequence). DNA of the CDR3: TGTGCCACCAGCAGAGATTTGGGGAGGGAGACCCAGTACTTC. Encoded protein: CATSRDLGRETQYF.

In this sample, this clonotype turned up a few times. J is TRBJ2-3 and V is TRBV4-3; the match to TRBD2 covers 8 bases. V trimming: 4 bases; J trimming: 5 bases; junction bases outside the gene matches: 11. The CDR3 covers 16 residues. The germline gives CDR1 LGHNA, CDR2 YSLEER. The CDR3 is CASSLHAGRGGDTQYF. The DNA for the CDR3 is TGCGCCAGCAGCCTGCACGCCGGTCGGGGGGGAGATACGCAGTATTTT.

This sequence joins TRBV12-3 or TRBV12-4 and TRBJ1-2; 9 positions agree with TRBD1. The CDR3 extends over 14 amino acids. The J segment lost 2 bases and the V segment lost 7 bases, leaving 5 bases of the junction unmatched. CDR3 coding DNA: TGTGCCAGCACCCCGGGACAGGGAAACTATGGCTACACCTTC. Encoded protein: CASTPGQGNYGYTF.

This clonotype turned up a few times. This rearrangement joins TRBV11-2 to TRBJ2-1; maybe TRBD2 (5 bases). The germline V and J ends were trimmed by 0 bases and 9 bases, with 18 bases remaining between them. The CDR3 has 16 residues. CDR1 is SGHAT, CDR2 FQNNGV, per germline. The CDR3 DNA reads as TGTGCCAGCAGCTTAGAAGGGAGTGAGAGGACCGGTGAGCAGTTCTTC. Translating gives CASSLEGSERTGEQFF.

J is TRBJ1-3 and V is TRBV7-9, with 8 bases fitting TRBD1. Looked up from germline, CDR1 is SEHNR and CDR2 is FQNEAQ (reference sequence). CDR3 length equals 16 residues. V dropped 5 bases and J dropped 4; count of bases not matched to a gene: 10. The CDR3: CASSQPGQGSGNTIYF. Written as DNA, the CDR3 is TGTGCCAGCAGCCAGCCCGGACAGGGCTCAGGAAACACCATATATTTT. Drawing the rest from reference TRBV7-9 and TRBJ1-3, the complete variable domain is DTGVSQNPRHKITKRGQNVTFRCDPISEHNRLYWYRQTLGQGPEFLTYFQNEAQLEKSRLLSDRFSAERPKGSFSTLEIQRTEQGDSAMYLCASSQPGQGSGNTIYFGEGSWLTVV.

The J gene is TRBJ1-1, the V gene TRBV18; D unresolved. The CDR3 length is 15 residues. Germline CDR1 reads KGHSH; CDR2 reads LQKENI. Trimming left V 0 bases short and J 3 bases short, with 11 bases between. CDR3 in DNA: TGTGCCAGCTCACCACCTTCCCGATTGGACACTGAAGCTTTCTTT. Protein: CASSPPSRLDTEAFF.

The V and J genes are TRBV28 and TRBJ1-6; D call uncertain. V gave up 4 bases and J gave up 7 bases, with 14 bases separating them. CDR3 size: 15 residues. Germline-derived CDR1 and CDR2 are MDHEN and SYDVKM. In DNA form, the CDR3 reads TGTGCCAGCAGTTCCCCGTCCAGGCTGAATTCACCCCTCCACTTT. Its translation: CASSSPSRLNSPLHF.

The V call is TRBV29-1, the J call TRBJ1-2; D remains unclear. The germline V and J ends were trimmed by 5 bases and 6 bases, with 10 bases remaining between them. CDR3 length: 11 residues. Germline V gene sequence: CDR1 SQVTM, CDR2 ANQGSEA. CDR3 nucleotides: TGCAGCGTTCAGCCTTGGGATGGCTACACCTTC. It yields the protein CSVQPWDGYTF.

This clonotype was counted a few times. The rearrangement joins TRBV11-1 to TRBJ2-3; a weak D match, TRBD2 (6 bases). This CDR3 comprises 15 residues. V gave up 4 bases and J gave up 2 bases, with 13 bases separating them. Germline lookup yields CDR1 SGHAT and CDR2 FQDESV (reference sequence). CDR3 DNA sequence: TGTGCCAGCAGCTCCGCGGGACTCACCACAGATACGCAGTATTTT. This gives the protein CASSSAGLTTDTQYF.

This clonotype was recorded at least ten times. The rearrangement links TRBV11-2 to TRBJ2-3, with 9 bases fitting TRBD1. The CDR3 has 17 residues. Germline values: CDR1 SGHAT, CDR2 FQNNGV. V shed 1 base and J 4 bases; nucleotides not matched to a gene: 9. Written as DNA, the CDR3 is TGTGCCAGCAGCTTAGCGCTCGGGACAGGGAGGGCAGATACGCAGTATTTT. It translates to CASSLALGTGRADTQYF.

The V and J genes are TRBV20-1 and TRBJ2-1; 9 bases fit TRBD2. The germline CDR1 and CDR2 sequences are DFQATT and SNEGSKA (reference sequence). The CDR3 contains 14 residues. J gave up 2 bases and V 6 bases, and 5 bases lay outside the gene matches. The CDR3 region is CSAGSGRTYNEQFF. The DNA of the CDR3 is TGCAGTGCGGGGAGCGGGAGGACCTACAATGAGCAGTTCTTC.

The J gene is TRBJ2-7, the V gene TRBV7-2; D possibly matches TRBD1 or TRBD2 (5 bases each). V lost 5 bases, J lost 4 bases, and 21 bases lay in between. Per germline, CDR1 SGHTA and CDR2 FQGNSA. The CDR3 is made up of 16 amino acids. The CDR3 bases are TGTGCCAGCAGCCCACACGGGACCGTCAGTGGGTACGAGCAGTACTTC. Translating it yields CASSPHGTVSGYEQYF. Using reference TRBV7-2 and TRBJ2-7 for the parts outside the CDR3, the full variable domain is GAGVSQSPSNKVTEKGKDVELRCDPISGHTALYWYRQSLGQGLEFLIYFQGNSAPDKSGLPSDRFSAERTGGSVSTLTIQRTQQEDSAVYLCASSPHGTVSGYEQYFGPGTRLTVT.

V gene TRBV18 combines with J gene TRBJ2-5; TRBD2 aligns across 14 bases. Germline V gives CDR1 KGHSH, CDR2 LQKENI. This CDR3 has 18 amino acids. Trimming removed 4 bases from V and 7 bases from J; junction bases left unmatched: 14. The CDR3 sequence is CASSRSGTSGGDVGTQYF. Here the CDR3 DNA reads TGTGCCAGCTCACGATCCGGGACTAGCGGGGGTGACGTCGGGACCCAGTACTTC.

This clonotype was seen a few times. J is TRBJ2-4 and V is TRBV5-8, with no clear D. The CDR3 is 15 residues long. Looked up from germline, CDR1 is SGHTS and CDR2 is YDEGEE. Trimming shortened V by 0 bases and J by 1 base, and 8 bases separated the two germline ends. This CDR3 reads CASSLGTAAKNIQYF. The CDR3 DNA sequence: TGTGCCAGCAGCTTGGGGACGGCGGCCAAAAACATTCAGTACTTC.

The CDR3: CASSERTGDTTEAFF. The CDR3 DNA reads TGTGCCAGCTCTGAAAGGACAGGGGACACCACTGAAGCTTTCTTT. The V gene is TRBV18, the J gene TRBJ1-1, with 9 nucleotides matching TRBD1. CDR1 is KGHSH, CDR2 LQKENI, per germline. V shed 6 bases, J shed 4 bases, and the junction held 9 bases outside the gene matches. The CDR3 is 15 amino acids.

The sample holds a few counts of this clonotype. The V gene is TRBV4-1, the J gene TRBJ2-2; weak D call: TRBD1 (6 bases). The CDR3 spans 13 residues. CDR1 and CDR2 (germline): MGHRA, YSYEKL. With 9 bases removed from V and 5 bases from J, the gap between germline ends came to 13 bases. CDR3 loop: CASKQGFTGELFF. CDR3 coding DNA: TGCGCCAGTAAACAGGGTTTTACCGGGGAGCTGTTTTTT.

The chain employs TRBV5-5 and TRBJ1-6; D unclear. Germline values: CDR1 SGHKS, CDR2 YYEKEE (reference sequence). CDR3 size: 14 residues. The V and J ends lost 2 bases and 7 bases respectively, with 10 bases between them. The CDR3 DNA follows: TGTGCCAGCAGCTTTGGGAGGTTGAATTCACCCCTCCACTTT. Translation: CASSFGRLNSPLHF. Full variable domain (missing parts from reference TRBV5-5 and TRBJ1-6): DAGVTQSPTHLIKTRGQQVTLRCSPISGHKSVSWYQQVLGQGPQFIFQYYEKEERGRGNFPDRFSARQFPNYSSELNVNALLLGDSALYLCASSFGRLNSPLHFGNGTRLTVT.

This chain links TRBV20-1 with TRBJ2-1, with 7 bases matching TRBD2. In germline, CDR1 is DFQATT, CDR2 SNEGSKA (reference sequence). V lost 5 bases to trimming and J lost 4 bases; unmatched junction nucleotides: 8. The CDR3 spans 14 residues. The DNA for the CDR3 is TGCAGTGCTGTCCTGAGCGGGGCGTACAATGAGCAGTTCTTC. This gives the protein CSAVLSGAYNEQFF.

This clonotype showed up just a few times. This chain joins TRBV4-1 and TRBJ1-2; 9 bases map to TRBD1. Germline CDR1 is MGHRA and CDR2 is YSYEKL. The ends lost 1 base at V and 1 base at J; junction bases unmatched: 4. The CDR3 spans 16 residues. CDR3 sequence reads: CASSQVEGQGNYGYTF. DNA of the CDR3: TGCGCCAGCAGCCAAGTTGAGGGACAGGGTAACTATGGCTACACCTTC.

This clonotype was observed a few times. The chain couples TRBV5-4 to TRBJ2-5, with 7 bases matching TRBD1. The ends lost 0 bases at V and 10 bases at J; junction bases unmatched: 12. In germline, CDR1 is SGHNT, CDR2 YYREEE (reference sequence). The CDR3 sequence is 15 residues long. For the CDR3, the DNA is TGTGCCAGCAGCTTGGGACAGGGTAGTAGGAGAGACCAGTACTTC. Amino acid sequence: CASSLGQGSRRDQYF.

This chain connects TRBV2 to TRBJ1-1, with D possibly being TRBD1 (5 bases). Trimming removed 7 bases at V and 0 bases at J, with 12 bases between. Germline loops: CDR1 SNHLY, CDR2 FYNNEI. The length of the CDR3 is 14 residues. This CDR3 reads CASKQEMMNTEAFF. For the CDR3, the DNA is TGTGCCAGCAAACAGGAGATGATGAACACTGAAGCTTTCTTT.

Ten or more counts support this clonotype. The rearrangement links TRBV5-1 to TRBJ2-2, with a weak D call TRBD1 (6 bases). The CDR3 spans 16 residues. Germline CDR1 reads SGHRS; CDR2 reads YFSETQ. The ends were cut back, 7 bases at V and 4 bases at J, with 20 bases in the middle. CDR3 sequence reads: CASRTTLQGITGELFF. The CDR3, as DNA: TGCGCCAGCCGGACGACCCTACAGGGTATCACCGGGGAGCTGTTTTTT.